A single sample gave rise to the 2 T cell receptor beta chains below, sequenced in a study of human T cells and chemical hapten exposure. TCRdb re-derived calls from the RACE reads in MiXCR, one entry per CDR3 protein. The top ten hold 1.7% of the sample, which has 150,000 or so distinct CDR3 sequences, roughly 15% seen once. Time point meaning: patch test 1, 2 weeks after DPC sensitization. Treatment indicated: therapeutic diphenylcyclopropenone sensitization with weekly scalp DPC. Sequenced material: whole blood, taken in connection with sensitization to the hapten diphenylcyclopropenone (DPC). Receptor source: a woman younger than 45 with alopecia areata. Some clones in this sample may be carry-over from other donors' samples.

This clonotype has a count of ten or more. CDR3 region: CASRDRGNQPQHF. CDR3 sequence (DNA): TGTGCCAGCAGGGACAGGGGGAATCAGCCCCAGCATTTT. The genes are TRBV28 and TRBJ1-5; 10 bases agree with TRBD1. V shed 6 bases, J shed 4 bases, and the junction held 0 bases outside the gene matches. This CDR3 comprises 13 residues. CDR1 MDHEN and CDR2 SYDVKM come from the germline V gene.

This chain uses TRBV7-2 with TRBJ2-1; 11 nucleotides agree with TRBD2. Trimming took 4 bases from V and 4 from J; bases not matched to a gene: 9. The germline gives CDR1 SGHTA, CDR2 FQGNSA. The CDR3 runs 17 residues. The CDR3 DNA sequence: TGTGCCAGCAGCTCCCCGACCGGGACTAGCGGATACAATGAGCAGTTCTTC. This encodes CASSSPTGTSGYNEQFF.